Presented here are 21 T cell receptor beta chains from one specimen sequenced in a study of cytomegalovirus exposure and HLA in healthy donors. This PCR relied on a set of 60 Vbeta primers and 13 Jbeta primers. Libraries were prepared by immunoSEQ multiplex PCR; TCRdb keeps only in-frame clonotypes and omits some of them. The repertoire holds roughly 38,000 clones, with roughly nine tenths as singletons. Sequencing was carried out using PBMCs. The receptor source for this set is a woman between 18 and 29 years old in good health and CMV-seronegative.

The chain employs TRBV11-2 and TRBJ1-2; TRBD1 aligns across 9 bases. The germline V gene has CDR1 SGHAT and CDR2 FQNNGV. J gave up 2 bases and V 6 bases, and 7 bases lay outside the gene matches. The CDR3 is 15 amino acids. The CDR3, as DNA: TGTGCCAGCAGGAAAATAGGACAGGGGAACTATGGCTACACCTTC. It codes for CASRKIGQGNYGYTF.

This clone has a single count. The CDR3 here is CASSLGGLTYEQYF. The DNA for the CDR3 is TGTGCCAGCAGCTTAGGTGGACTTACCTACGAGCAGTACTTC. The V call is TRBV7-9, the J call TRBJ2-5, with D possibly TRBD2 on 5 matching bases. The DNA end is a closer match to TRBJ2-7, so the J assignment may be wrong. The CDR3 covers 14 residues. Germline V gene data show CDR1 as SEHNR and CDR2 as FQNEAQ (reference sequence).

The V call is TRBV6-4, the J call TRBJ2-3, with a possible D match to TRBD1 (6 bases). Per germline, CDR1 MRHNA and CDR2 SNTAGT. Deletions cut 2 bases from V and 4 bases from J, with 7 bases between. The CDR3 runs to 13 residues. In DNA form, the CDR3 reads TGTGCCAGCAGTGACGGGGGCGCAGATACGCAGTATTTT. Its translation is CASSDGGADTQYF.

This sequence joins TRBV6-6 and TRBJ2-7; the match to TRBD2 covers 7 bases. CDR1 and CDR2 from the germline V gene are MNHNY and SVGAGI (reference sequence). The CDR3 covers 15 residues. The J segment lost 4 bases and the V segment lost 7 bases, leaving 13 bases of the junction unmatched. The CDR3 sequence: CASTNTWGGPYEQYF. The CDR3 DNA follows: TGTGCCAGCACTAACACATGGGGAGGGCCTTACGAGCAGTACTTC.

This clone was observed once. The J gene is TRBJ2-1, the V gene TRBV19, with D unclear. The V and J ends lost 4 bases and 7 bases respectively, with 20 bases between them. CDR1 LNHDA and CDR2 SQIVND come from the germline V gene (reference sequence). The CDR3 runs 16 residues. CDR3 in amino acids: CASSNAPRSALNEQFF. The CDR3, as DNA: TGTGCCAGTAGTAATGCCCCCCGCAGCGCATTAAATGAGCAGTTCTTC.

The chain is built from TRBV7-2 and TRBJ2-5, with TRBD1 matching 9 bases. V gave up 5 bases and J gave up 1 base; unmatched junction bases: 5. Germline assignment: CDR1 SGHTA and CDR2 FQGNSA. This CDR3 contains 15 residues. The chain's CDR3 is CASSDRDRVQETQYF. CDR3 bases: TGTGCCAGCAGCGATCGGGACAGGGTCCAAGAGACCCAGTACTTC.

This clone was seen a handful of times. This rearrangement joins TRBV5-8 to TRBJ2-3; TRBD2 aligns across 8 bases. J was trimmed by 0 bases and V by 0 bases; bases with no gene match: 3. The V gene's germline CDR1 is SGHTS and CDR2 YDEGEE. This CDR3 contains 16 residues. The CDR3 DNA sequence: TGTGCCAGCAGCTTGGCAGCGGGAGCAAGCACAGATACGCAGTATTTT. Translating gives CASSLAAGASTDTQYF.

This chain uses TRBV19 with TRBJ1-2, with a weak D call TRBD1 (5 bases). The germline V gene has CDR1 LNHDA and CDR2 SQIVND (reference sequence). The CDR3 covers 15 residues. Trimming left V 6 bases short and J 6 bases short, with 20 bases between. The CDR3 nucleotides are TGTGCCAGTAGCCTCTGGGGCCAGGCGGAAAATGGCTACACCTTC. Translation: CASSLWGQAENGYTF.

The V and J genes are TRBV4-1 and TRBJ2-2, with 14 bases aligning to TRBD2. Per germline, CDR1 MGHRA and CDR2 YSYEKL. CDR3 size: 17 residues. Trimming cost V 1 base and J 4 bases; bases outside gene matches: 2. The CDR3 coding sequence is TGCGCCAGCAGCCAAGGACTAGCGGGAGGGCCCACCGGGGAGCTGTTTTTT. This gives the protein CASSQGLAGGPTGELFF.

V usage is TRBV5-1 and J usage is TRBJ2-6; D may be TRBD1 (6 bases). The V gene's germline CDR1 is SGHRS and CDR2 YFSETQ. This CDR3 contains 16 residues. With 4 bases removed from V and 2 bases from J, the gap between germline ends came to 13 bases. CDR3 region: CASSATQGPGANVLTF. The CDR3 nucleotides are TGCGCCAGCAGCGCGACACAGGGACCTGGGGCCAACGTCCTGACTTTC.

V and J are TRBV18 and TRBJ2-7; tentative D call: TRBD2 (6 bases). CDR1 and CDR2 from the germline V gene are KGHSH and LQKENI. The length of the CDR3 is 15 residues. V was cut by 0 bases and J by 2 bases, with 11 bases left in between. CDR3 amino acids: CASSPPTSLTYEQYF. CDR3 sequence (DNA): TGTGCCAGCTCACCACCGACTAGTTTGACCTACGAGCAGTACTTC.

CDR3 nucleotide sequence: TGTGCCAGCAGTGAAGGGGGACTAGCCGGCTACGAGCAGTACTTC. It codes for CASSEGGLAGYEQYF. The V and J genes are TRBV6-1 and TRBJ2-7, with TRBD2 matching 9 bases. Germline values: CDR1 MNHNS, CDR2 SASEGT. The CDR3 is 15 amino acids. V was pared by 1 base and J by 3 bases, with 4 bases of the junction left unmatched.

This rearrangement joins TRBV28 to TRBJ2-7, with 9 bases matching TRBD1. Germline CDR1 MDHEN, CDR2 SYDVKM. V shed 6 bases, J shed 4 bases, and the junction held 7 bases outside the gene matches. This CDR3 is built from 14 residues. The CDR3 DNA reads as TGTGCCAGCAGCCATCGGGACAGGGAATACGAGCAGTACTTC. Its protein product is CASSHRDREYEQYF.

V gene TRBV7-6 combines with J gene TRBJ2-3, with 9 bases fitting TRBD2. V lost 6 bases and J lost 2; bases outside the gene matches: 12. The CDR3 has 17 residues. Germline values: CDR1 SGHVS, CDR2 FNYEAQ. CDR3: CASRSTSGRRFTDTQYF. The CDR3, as DNA: TGTGCCAGCAGATCAACTAGCGGGCGCCGATTCACAGATACGCAGTATTTT.

The chain couples TRBV11-3 to TRBJ2-1, with TRBD1 identical over 8 bases. This CDR3 has 14 amino acids. V was clipped by 5 bases and J by 6 bases; unmatched bases: 6. Germline V lookup: CDR1 SGHNT, CDR2 YENEEA. CDR3 coding DNA: TGTGCCAGCAGCGCCGGGACAGGATCCAATGAGCAGTTCTTC. This gives the protein CASSAGTGSNEQFF.

The chain has TRBV27 and TRBJ2-7, with TRBD2 identical over 11 bases. Trimming cost V 2 bases and J 1 base; bases outside gene matches: 4. This CDR3 has 16 residues. Germline V gene lookup returns CDR1 MNHEY and CDR2 SMNVEV (reference sequence). The CDR3, as DNA: TGTGCCAGCAGTTTAAAGGGGACTAGCGGTTCCTACGAGCAGTACTTC. It yields the protein CASSLKGTSGSYEQYF.

The chain uses TRBV30 and TRBJ2-7; 8 bases agree with TRBD2. J gave up 4 bases and V 3 bases, and 2 bases lay outside the gene matches. The CDR3 extends over 12 amino acids. Germline-derived CDR1 and CDR2 are GTSNPN and SVGIG (reference sequence). CDR3 residues: CAWRSGGYEQYF. CDR3 coding DNA: TGTGCCTGGAGGAGCGGGGGTTACGAGCAGTACTTC.

The rearrangement uses TRBV30 and TRBJ2-5; 12 nucleotides line up with TRBD2. The CDR3 covers 16 residues. Germline assignment: CDR1 GTSNPN and CDR2 SVGIG (reference sequence). After removal of 3 bases from V and 7 bases from J, the junction contained 12 bases not matched to a gene. The DNA of the CDR3 is TGTGCCTGGAGGACCCTAGCGGGAGGGATTCGGGGGACCCAGTACTTC. It specifies CAWRTLAGGIRGTQYF.

Remarks on this clone: The germline gene is not matched at one end of the junction; a read error may be the cause. The CDR3 is CASSLDTGGNHGYTF. CDR3 sequence (DNA): TGTGCCAGCAGTTTGGACACCGGGGGTAACCATGGCTACACCTTC. The chain is built from TRBV27 and TRBJ1-2; tentatively, D is TRBD1 (5 bases). In germline, CDR1 is MNHEY, CDR2 SMNVEV (reference sequence). The CDR3 is made up of 15 amino acids.

V usage is TRBV5-4 and J usage is TRBJ2-3, with 11 bases fitting TRBD2. The germline gives CDR1 SGHNT, CDR2 YYREEE (reference sequence). The CDR3 loop spans 17 amino acids. Trimming cost V 3 bases and J 2 bases; bases outside gene matches: 8. The CDR3 bases are TGTGCCAGCAGCTCTGGAACTAGCGGGAGATACACAGATACGCAGTATTTT. This codes for CASSSGTSGRYTDTQYF.

This chain links TRBV28 with TRBJ2-7, with D maybe TRBD1 (5 bases). Germline loops: CDR1 MDHEN, CDR2 SYDVKM. The CDR3 has 14 residues. V gave up 11 bases and J gave up 3 bases, with 20 bases separating them. CDR3 nucleotide sequence: TGTGCCGGAAGACAGAGGTTCCTATTCTACGAGCAGTACTTC. This translates into CAGRQRFLFYEQYF.